This T cell receptor (beta chain) was recovered during a study of identical twins. Study outcomes and limitations: Zero-insertion results could be subject to partial confounding by invariant MAIT and iNKT cells. Excess twin sharing in beta out-of-frame sequences was weaker.

This clonotype was observed a handful of times. Its antigen is unidentified. The cDNA had a unique molecular identifier and a template-switch universal primer site. TCRdb re-called the 5' RACE reads through MiXCR, storing one row per CDR3 protein. The table has some 250,000 distinct CDR3 sequences, approximately 5.9% seen once. Looked up from germline, CDR1 is MNHEY and CDR2 is SMNVEV (reference sequence). The length of the CDR3 is 18 residues. The trim removed 2 bases at V and 0 bases at J, leaving 13 bases unmatched. This same sample was also taken into another study, of T cells expressing NK-cell markers. That work adds: The sequencing cohort of eight donors included seven HCMV-seropositive individuals and one seronegative individual.

This clonotype was obtained from a woman aged 18-29 years in good health. V gene TRBV27 combines with J gene TRBJ2-7, with 7 positions matching TRBD1. The sample was CD8+ T cells sorted from blood. The CDR3 sequence is CASSLISEIGTASYEQYF. CDR3 nucleotide sequence: TGTGCCAGCAGTTTAATCTCGGAGATCGGGACAGCCTCCTACGAGCAGTACTTC.